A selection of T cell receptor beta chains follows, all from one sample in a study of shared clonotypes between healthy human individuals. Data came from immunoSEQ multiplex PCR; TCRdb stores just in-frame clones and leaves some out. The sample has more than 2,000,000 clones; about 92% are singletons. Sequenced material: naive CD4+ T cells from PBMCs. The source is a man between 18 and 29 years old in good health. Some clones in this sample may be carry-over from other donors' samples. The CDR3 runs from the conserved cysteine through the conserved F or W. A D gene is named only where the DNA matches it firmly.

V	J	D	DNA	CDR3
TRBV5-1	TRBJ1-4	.	TGCGCCAGCAGCCCTTTTTCGGGGGGGAATGAAAAACTGTTTTTT	CASSPFSGGNEKLFF
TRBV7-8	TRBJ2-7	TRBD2	TGTGCCAGCAGCAAGAGACTAGCGGAGGCCAGCGAGCAGTACTTC	CASSKRLAEASEQYF
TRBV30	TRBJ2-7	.	TGTGCCTGGAGTGCCGGACTGGGCCTACTCCGGGAGCAGTACTTC	CAWSAGLGLLREQYF
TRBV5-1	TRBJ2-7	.	TGCGCCAGCAGCTTGGTTACAGGCGGGGTCTACGAGCAGTACTTC	CASSLVTGGVYEQYF
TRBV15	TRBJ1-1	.	TGTGCCACCAGCAGAGATGGAGGTGAAGCTTTCTTT	CATSRDGGEAFF
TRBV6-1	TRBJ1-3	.	TGTGCCGCTTCGGTCTCTGGAAACACCATATATTTT	CAASVSGNTIYF
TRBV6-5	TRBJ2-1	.	TGTGCCAGCAGACCCCAGGGTTCTTCCTACAATGAGCAGTTCTTC	CASRPQGSSYNEQFF
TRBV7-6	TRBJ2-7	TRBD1	TGTGCCAGCAGCCGTCCGGGACAGGGCTCCGAGCAGTACTTC	CASSRPGQGSEQYF
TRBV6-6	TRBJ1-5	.	TGTGCCAGCAGTTACTCGCAGGGCCCAAATCAGCCCCAGCATTTT	CASSYSQGPNQPQHF
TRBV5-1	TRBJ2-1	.	TGCGCCAGCAGCGAACCCGCACATGAGCAGTTCTTC	CASSEPAHEQFF
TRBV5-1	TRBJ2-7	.	TGCGCCAGCAATCGCGGGGTCTCCTCCTACGAGCAGTACTTC	CASNRGVSSYEQYF
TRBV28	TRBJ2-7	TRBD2	TGTGCCAGCAGTTCCACCGGGACTAGCGGGAGAACCGAGCAGTACTTC	CASSSTGTSGRTEQYF
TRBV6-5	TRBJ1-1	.	TGTGCCAGCAGTTACAATAGGGGCACTGAAGCTTTCTTT	CASSYNRGTEAFF
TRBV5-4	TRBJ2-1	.	TGTGCCAGCAGCTTGGGAACTCGGGGGAGAGAGTCCTACAATGAGCAGTTCTTC	CASSLGTRGRESYNEQFF
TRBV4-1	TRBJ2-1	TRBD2	TGCGCCAGCAGCCAACTAGCGGGAGTATCCAATGAGCAGTTCTTC	CASSQLAGVSNEQFF
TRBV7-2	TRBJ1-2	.	TGTGCCAGCAGCGCCTATATGGAGGGCTACACCTTC	CASSAYMEGYTF
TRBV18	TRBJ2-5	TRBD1	TGTGCCAGCTCAAAAACCGGGACAGCACAAGAGACCCAGTACTTC	CASSKTGTAQETQYF
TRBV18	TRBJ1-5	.	TGTGCCAGCTCACCGGACCCGGTGGCTCAGCCCCAGCATTTT	CASSPDPVAQPQHF